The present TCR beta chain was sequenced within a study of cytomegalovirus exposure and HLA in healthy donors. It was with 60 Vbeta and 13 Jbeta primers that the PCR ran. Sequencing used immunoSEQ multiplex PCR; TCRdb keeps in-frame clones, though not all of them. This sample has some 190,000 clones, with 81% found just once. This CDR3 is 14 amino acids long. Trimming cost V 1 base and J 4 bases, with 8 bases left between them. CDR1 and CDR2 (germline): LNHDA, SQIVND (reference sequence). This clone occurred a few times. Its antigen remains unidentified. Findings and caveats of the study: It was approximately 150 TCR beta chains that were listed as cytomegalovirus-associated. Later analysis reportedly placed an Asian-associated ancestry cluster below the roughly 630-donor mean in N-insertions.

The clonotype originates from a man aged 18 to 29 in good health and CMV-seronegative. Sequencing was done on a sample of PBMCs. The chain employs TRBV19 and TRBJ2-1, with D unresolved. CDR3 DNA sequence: TGTGCCAGTAGTATAGCGTGGCGGTACAATGAGCAGTTCTTC. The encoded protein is CASSIAWRYNEQFF.